Listed here are 2 T cell receptor beta chains from one sample, sequenced in a study of OX40 agonist ivuxolimab in advanced cancers. The assay was immunoSEQ multiplex PCR, and TCRdb's table has in-frame clones only and misses some. The profile shows approximately 38,000 clones, 92% of them singletons. The sequenced sample was CD4+ or CD8+ T cells sorted from blood, obtained in a trial of the OX40 agonist ivuxolimab. These receptors all come from an adult with an advanced solid tumor such as melanoma, head and neck, liver or kidney cancer.

The J gene is TRBJ2-7, the V gene TRBV14; D may correspond to TRBD1 or TRBD2 (5 bases each). The CDR3 contains 11 residues. V lost 1 base, J lost 8 bases, and 6 bases lay in between. CDR1 is SGHDN and CDR2 is FVKESK in the germline V gene. The CDR3 coding sequence is TGTGCCAGCAGCCAAGGGGGACAGCAGTACTTC. This sequence encodes CASSQGGQQYF.

This chain uses TRBV27 with TRBJ2-7, with D perhaps TRBD2 (7 bases). Germline CDR1 reads MNHEY; CDR2 reads SMNVEV (reference sequence). V was clipped by 5 bases and J by 0 bases, with 14 bases between them. The CDR3 contains 15 residues. CDR3 DNA sequence: TGTGCCAGCAGTCCCCAAGGGGGGGCCTCCTACGAGCAGTACTTC. It encodes CASSPQGGASYEQYF.